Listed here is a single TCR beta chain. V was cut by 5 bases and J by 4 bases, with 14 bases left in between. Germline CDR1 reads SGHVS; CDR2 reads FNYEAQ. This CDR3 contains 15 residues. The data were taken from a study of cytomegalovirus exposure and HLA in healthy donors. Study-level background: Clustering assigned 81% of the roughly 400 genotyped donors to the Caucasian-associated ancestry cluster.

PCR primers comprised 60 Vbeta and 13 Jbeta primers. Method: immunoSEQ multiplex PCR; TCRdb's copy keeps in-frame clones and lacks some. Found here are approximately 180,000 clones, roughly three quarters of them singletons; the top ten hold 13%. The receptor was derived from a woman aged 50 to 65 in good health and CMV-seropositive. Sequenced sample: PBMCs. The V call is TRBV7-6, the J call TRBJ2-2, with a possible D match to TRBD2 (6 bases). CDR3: CASSPVEGFTGELFF. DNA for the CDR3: TGTGCCAGCAGCCCAGTGGAGGGGTTCACCGGGGAGCTGTTTTTT. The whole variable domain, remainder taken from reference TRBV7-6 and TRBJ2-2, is GAGVSQSPRYKVTKRGQDVALRCDPISGHVSLYWYRQALGQGPEFLTYFNYEAQQDKSGLPNDRFSAERPEGSISTLTIQRTEQRDSAMYRCASSPVEGFTGELFFGEGSRLTVL.